This TCR beta chain derives from a study of T-cell reconstitution after alpha-beta-depleted transplantation in children. TCRbeta library preparation incorporated unique molecular identifiers. Each CDR3 protein is one row after TCRdb ran MiXCR on the PCR reads. Of around 500,000 distinct CDR3 sequences in the sample, roughly an eighth are singletons; the top ten hold about 5.6%. A few counts support this clonotype. Trimming cost V 0 bases and J 7 bases; bases outside gene matches: 6. Germline assignment: CDR1 DFQATT and CDR2 SNEGSKA (reference sequence). The CDR3 covers 14 residues. The V call is TRBV20-1, the J call TRBJ2-7, with 10 nucleotides matching TRBD2. This sample comprised PBMCs from the stem cell graft donor, obtained from the stem cell graft. This sequence was found in a human donor who donated a stem cell graft to a child with combined immunodeficiency. The CDR3 reads CSARERAGGWEQYF. The CDR3 region has the DNA TGCAGTGCTAGAGAGAGAGCGGGAGGGTGGGAGCAGTACTTC.